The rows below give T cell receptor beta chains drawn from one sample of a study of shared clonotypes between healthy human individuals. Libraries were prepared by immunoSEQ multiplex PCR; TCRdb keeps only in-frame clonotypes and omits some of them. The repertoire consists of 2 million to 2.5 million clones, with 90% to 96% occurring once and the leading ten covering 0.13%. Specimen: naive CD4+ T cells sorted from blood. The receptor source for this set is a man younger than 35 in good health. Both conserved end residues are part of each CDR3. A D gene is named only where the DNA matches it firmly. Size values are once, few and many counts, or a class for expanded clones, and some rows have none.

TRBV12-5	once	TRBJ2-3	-	CASGSTDYTQYF	TGTGCTAGTGGTTCGACAGATTATACGCAGTATTTT
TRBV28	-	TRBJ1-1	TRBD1	CASSLTGQGRTEAFF	TGTGCCAGCAGTTTAACGGGACAGGGGAGGACCGAAGCTTTCTTT
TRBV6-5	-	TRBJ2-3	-	CASSLTGTPTDTQYF	TGTGCCAGCAGTCTGACCGGGACTCCCACAGATACGCAGTATTTT
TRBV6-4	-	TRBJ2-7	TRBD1	CASTHWDRAAYEQYF	TGTGCCAGCACCCACTGGGACAGGGCAGCCTACGAGCAGTACTTC
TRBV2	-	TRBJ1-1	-	CASSVTGNTEAFF	TGTGCCAGCAGCGTTACAGGAAACACTGAAGCTTTCTTT
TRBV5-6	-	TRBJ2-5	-	CASSPNPSWGRETQYF	TGTGCCAGCAGCCCTAACCCCTCATGGGGGAGGGAGACCCAGTACTTC
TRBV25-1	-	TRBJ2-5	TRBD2	CASGLAGDRETQYF	TGTGCCAGCGGGCTAGCGGGGGATCGGGAGACCCAGTACTTC
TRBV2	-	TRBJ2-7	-	CASRIIASSYEQYF	TGTGCCAGCAGGATAATAGCGTCCTCCTACGAGCAGTACTTC
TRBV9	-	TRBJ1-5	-	CASSVDGQMYSNQPQHF	TGTGCCAGCAGCGTAGATGGACAGATGTATAGCAATCAGCCCCAGCATTTT
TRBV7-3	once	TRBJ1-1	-	CASSPQATTGIANTEAFF	TGTGCCAGCAGCCCACAAGCCACAACAGGGATCGCGAACACTGAAGCTTTCTTT
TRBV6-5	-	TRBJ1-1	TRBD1	CASRGDRNTEAFF	TGTGCCAGCAGGGGGGACAGAAACACTGAAGCTTTCTTT
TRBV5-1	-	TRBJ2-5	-	CASSFSLGKEEAQYF	TGCGCCAGCAGCTTCAGCCTCGGAAAAGAAGAGGCCCAGTACTTC
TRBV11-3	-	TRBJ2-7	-	CASSLEAGSYEQYF	TGTGCCAGCAGCTTAGAGGCAGGCTCCTACGAGCAGTACTTC
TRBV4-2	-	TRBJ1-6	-	CASSQDLQGNSPLHF	TGTGCCAGCAGCCAAGATCTCCAGGGGAATTCACCCCTCCACTTT
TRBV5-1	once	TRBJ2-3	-	CASSLTGLDTDTQYF	TGCGCCAGCAGCTTGACTGGACTTGACACAGATACGCAGTATTTT
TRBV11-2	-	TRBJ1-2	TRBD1	CASSLEQGALGRKGYTF	TGTGCCAGCAGCTTAGAACAGGGGGCTCTCGGAAGAAAAGGCTACACCTTC
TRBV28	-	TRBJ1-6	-	CASSLGVSPLHF	TGTGCCAGCAGTTTGGGGGTATCACCCCTCCACTTT
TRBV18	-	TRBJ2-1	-	CASSQGRSSYNEQFF	TGTGCCAGCTCACAGGGCAGGAGCTCCTACAATGAGCAGTTCTTC
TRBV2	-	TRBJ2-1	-	CATNGERIGEQFF	TGTGCCACCAACGGAGAAAGGATCGGGGAGCAGTTCTTC
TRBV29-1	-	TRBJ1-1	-	CSVPPLQVRDTEAFF	TGCAGCGTCCCCCCCTTACAGGTAAGGGACACTGAAGCTTTCTTT
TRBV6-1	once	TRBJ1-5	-	CASSPETSSNQPQHF	TGTGCCAGCAGTCCCGAGACATCTAGCAATCAGCCCCAGCATTTT
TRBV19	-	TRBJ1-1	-	CASSSGRGNTEAFF	TGTGCCAGTAGTAGCGGCAGGGGGAACACTGAAGCTTTCTTT
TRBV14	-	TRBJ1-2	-	CASSPEGRIYGYTF	TGTGCCAGCAGCCCGGAGGGGAGAATCTATGGCTACACCTTC
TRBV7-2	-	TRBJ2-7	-	CASSLKAGNEQYF	TGTGCCAGCAGCCTAAAGGCGGGGAACGAGCAGTACTTC
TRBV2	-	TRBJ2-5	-	CASSLDYGKLDKWETQYF	TGTGCCAGCAGTCTAGATTACGGTAAACTAGATAAGTGGGAGACCCAGTACTTC
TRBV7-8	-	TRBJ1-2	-	CASSPPYGNYGYTF	TGTGCCAGCAGCCCACCGTACGGAAACTATGGCTACACCTTC
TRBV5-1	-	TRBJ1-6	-	CASSLGFSYNSPLHF	TGCGCCAGCAGCTTGGGTTTCTCCTATAATTCACCCCTCCACTTT
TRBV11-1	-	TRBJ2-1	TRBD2	CASSLGGGAGNEQFF	TGTGCCAGCAGCTTAGGCGGGGGGGCTGGCAATGAGCAGTTCTTC
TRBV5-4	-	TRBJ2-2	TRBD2	CASSPPGLAGGVDTGELFF	TGTGCCAGCAGCCCACCGGGACTAGCGGGAGGAGTGGACACCGGGGAGCTGTTTTTT
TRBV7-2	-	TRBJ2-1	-	CASSWDGNYNEQFF	TGTGCCAGCAGCTGGGATGGGAACTACAATGAGCAGTTCTTC
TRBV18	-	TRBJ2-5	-	CASTPQGKETQYF	TGTGCCAGCACCCCCCAGGGAAAAGAGACCCAGTACTTC
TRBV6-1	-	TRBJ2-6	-	CASSEVKGQSSGANVLTF	TGTGCCAGCAGTGAAGTTAAAGGACAAAGCTCTGGGGCCAACGTCCTGACTTTC
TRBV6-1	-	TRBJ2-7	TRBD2	CASSPTSGSSNEQYF	TGTGCCAGCAGTCCTACTAGCGGGAGTTCAAACGAGCAGTACTTC
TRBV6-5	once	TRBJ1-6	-	CASSYSTGVGNSPLHF	TGTGCCAGCAGTTACTCGACGGGGGTGGGGAATTCACCCCTCCACTTT
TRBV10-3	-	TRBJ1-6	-	CAISYNNSPLHF	TGTGCCATCAGCTACAATAATTCACCCCTCCACTTT
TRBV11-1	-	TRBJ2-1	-	CASSLGQGRNEQFF	TGTGCCAGCAGCTTAGGTCAGGGGCGGAATGAGCAGTTCTTC
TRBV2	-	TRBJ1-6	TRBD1	CASRAAGGESPPLHF	TGTGCCAGCAGAGCGGCAGGGGGTGAAAGTCCACCCCTCCACTTT
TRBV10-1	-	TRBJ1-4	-	CASSEGGINEKLFF	TGCGCCAGCAGTGAGGGGGGAATAAATGAAAAACTGTTTTTT
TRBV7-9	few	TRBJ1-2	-	CASSSSPAGAHGYTF	TGTGCCAGCAGCTCCTCCCCCGCGGGGGCGCATGGCTACACCTTC
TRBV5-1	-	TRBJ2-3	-	CASGSGGAGGTQYF	TGCGCCAGCGGGAGTGGTGGGGCTGGAGGTACGCAGTATTTT
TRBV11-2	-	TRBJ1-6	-	CASSLGGTNSPLHF	TGTGCCAGCAGCTTAGGGGGTACTAATTCACCCCTCCACTTT
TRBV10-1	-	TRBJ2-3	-	CASSAGGTNTQYF	TGCGCCAGCAGTGCTGGAGGGACCAATACGCAGTATTTT
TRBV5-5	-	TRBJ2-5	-	CAGTETQYF	TGTGCCGGAACGGAGACCCAGTACTTC
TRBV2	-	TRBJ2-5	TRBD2	CASRGLAGVETQYF	TGTGCCAGCCGGGGTCTAGCGGGGGTCGAGACCCAGTACTTC
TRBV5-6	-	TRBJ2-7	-	CASSLGAYEQYF	TGTGCCAGCAGCTTGGGAGCCTACGAGCAGTACTTC
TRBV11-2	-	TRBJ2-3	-	CASSLGGTDTQYF	TGTGCCAGCAGCTTAGGAGGGACAGATACGCAGTATTTT
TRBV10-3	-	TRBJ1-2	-	CAISDSQNGGYTF	TGTGCCATCAGTGATAGTCAGAATGGTGGCTACACCTTC
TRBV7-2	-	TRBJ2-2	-	CATRGRVRTGELFF	TGTGCCACCCGGGGCAGGGTGCGCACCGGGGAGCTGTTTTTT
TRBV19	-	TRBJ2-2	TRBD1	CASRRDSRTGELFF	TGTGCCAGTAGACGGGACAGTCGGACCGGGGAGCTGTTTTTT
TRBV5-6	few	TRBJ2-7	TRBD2	CASRGTSGVSYEQYF	TGTGCCAGCAGGGGGACTAGCGGGGTCTCCTACGAGCAGTACTTC
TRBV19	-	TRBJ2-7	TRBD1	CASSPGQGIHEQYF	TGTGCCAGTAGTCCGGGACAGGGTATCCACGAGCAGTACTTC
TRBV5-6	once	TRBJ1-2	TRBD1	CASSYGQGNYGYTF	TGTGCCAGCAGCTATGGACAGGGAAACTATGGCTACACCTTC
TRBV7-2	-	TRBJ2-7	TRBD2	CASSLEVAGWYEQYF	TGTGCCAGCAGCTTAGAGGTAGCGGGATGGTACGAGCAGTACTTC
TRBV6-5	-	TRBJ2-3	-	CASSRSGTDTQYF	TGTGCCAGCAGTCGTAGTGGCACAGATACGCAGTATTTT
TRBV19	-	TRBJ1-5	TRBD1	CASSPDRVSNQPQHF	TGTGCCAGTAGCCCCGACAGGGTAAGCAATCAGCCCCAGCATTTT
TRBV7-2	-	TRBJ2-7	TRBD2	CASSATSGSNYEQYF	TGTGCCAGCAGCGCGACTAGCGGGAGTAACTACGAGCAGTACTTC
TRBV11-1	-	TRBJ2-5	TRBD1	CASSSPGQGARETQYF	TGTGCCAGCAGTTCTCCGGGACAGGGGGCGCGGGAGACCCAGTACTTC
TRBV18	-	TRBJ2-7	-	CASSGLRDEQYF	TGTGCCAGCTCAGGCTTGAGGGACGAGCAGTACTTC
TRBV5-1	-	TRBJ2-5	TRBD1	CASSPGTEQETQYF	TGCGCCAGCAGCCCCGGGACAGAACAAGAGACCCAGTACTTC